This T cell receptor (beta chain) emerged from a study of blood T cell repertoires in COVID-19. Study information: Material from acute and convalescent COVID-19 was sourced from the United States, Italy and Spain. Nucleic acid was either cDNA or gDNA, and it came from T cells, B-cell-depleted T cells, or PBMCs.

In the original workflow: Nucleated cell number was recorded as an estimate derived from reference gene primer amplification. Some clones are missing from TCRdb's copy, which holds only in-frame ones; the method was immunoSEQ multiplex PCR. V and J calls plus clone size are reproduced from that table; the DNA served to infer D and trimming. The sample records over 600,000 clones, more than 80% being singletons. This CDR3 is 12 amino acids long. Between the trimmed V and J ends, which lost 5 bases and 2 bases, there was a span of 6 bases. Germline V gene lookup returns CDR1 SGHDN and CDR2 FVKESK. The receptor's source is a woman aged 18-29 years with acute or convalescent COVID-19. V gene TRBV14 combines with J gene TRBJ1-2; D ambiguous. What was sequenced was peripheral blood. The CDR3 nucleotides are TGTGCCAGCAGCGGAGTAAACTATGGCTACACCTTC. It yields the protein CASSGVNYGYTF.